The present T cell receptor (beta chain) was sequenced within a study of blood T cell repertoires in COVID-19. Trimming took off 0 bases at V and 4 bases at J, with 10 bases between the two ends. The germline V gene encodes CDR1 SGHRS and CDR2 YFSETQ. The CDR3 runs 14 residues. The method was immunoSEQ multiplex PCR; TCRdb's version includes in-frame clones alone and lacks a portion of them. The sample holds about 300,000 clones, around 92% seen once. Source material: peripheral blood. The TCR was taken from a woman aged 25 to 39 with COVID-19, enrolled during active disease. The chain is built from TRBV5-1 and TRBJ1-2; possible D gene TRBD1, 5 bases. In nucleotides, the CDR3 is TGCGCCAGCAGCTTGGAGGTGGGGGGCTATGGCTACACCTTC. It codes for CASSLEVGGYGYTF.